In its sample, the clone carrying this TCR beta chain was seen a few times. Its specificity is unknown. Primers: 60 Vbeta forward and 13 Jbeta reverse. Only in-frame clones appear in the TCRdb table, and some are missing; sequencing was by immunoSEQ multiplex PCR. This table holds 150,000 to 200,000 clones, roughly 83% found once. Unmatched junction bases numbered 9, after V lost 9 bases and J lost 4 bases. The germline V gene encodes CDR1 MDHEN and CDR2 SYDVKM. The CDR3 is 13 residues long. The sample belongs to a study of cytomegalovirus exposure and HLA in healthy donors. Findings and caveats of the study: Later analysis identified a missense DCLRE1C variant that was linked to TCR beta V- and J-gene trimming. Serostatus for CMV was the only available immune exposure information. In a later analysis, at a false discovery rate of 0.05, under 20,000 TCR beta sequences were associated with HLA alleles.

The sample was PBMCs. This rearrangement joins TRBV28 to TRBJ2-7; TRBD1 matches at 7 bases. The receptor was isolated from a woman aged 45-59 years in good health and CMV-seronegative. In nucleotides, the CDR3 is TGTGCCAGTGACAGGGCGAGAACGTACGAGCAGTACTTC. It translates to CASDRARTYEQYF.